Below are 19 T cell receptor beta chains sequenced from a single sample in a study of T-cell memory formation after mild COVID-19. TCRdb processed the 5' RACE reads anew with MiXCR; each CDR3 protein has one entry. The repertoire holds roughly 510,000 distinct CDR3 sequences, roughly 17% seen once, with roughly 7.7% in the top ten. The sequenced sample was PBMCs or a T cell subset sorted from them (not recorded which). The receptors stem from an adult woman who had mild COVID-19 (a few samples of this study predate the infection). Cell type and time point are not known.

This CDR3 is CSASRSRANVYEQYF. Written as DNA, the CDR3 is TGCAGTGCTAGTAGGAGTAGAGCGAATGTGTACGAGCAGTACTTC. The chain carries TRBV20-1 and TRBJ2-7; D is unclear. The ends were cut back, 3 bases at V and 4 bases at J, with 19 bases in the middle. The CDR3 runs to 15 residues. Germline V gives CDR1 DFQATT, CDR2 SNEGSKA (reference sequence).

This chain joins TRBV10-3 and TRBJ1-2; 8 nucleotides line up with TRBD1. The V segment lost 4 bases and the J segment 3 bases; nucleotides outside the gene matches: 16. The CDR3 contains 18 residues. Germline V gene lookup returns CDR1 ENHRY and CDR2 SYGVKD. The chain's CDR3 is CAISGDRQGYSTHYGYTF. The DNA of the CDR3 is TGTGCCATCAGTGGGGACCGACAGGGGTATTCTACCCACTATGGCTACACCTTC.

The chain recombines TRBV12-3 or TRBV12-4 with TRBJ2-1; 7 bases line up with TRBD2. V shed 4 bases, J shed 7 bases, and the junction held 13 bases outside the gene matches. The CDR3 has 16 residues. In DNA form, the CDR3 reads TGTGCCAGCAGTTCCAGGCGGGGGTCGGCGGGGAATGAGCAGTTCTTC. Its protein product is CASSSRRGSAGNEQFF.

The chain's CDR3 is CAWSVGGTDTQYF. The CDR3 bases are TGTGCCTGGAGTGTGGGAGGCACAGATACGCAGTATTTT. The chain carries TRBV30 and TRBJ2-3; perhaps TRBD2 as D (5 bases). The ends were cut back, 0 bases at V and 1 base at J, with 5 bases in the middle. The CDR3 covers 13 residues. Germline CDR1 and CDR2: GTSNPN and SVGIG (reference sequence).

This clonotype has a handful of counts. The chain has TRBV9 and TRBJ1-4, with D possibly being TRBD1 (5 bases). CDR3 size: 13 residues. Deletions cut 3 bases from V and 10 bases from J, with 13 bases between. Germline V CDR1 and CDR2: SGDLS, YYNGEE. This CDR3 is CASSAGRTGKLFF. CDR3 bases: TGTGCCAGCAGCGCAGGGCGTACGGGAAAACTGTTTTTT.

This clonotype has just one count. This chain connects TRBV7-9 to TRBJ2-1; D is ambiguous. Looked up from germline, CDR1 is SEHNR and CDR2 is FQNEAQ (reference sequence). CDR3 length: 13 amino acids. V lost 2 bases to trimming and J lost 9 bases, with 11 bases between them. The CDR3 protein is CASSLTGDIEQFF. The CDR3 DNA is TGTGCCAGCAGCTTAACTGGAGATATTGAGCAGTTCTTC.

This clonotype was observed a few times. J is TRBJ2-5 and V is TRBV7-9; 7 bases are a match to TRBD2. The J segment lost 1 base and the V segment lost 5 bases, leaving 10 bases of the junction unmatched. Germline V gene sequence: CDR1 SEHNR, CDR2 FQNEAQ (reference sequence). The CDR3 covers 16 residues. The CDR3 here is CASSVGGNVAQETQYF. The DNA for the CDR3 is TGTGCCAGCAGCGTGGGAGGGAATGTGGCCCAAGAGACCCAGTACTTC.

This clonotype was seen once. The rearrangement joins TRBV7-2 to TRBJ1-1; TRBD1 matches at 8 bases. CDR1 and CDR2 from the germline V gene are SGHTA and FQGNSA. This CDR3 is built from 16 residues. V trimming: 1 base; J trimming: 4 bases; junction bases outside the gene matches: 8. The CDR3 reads CASSLDIGQGGTEAFF. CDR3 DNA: TGTGCCAGCAGCTTAGACATCGGACAGGGAGGCACTGAAGCTTTCTTT. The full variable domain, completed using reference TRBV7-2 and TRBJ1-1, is GAGVSQSPSNKVTEKGKDVELRCDPISGHTALYWYRQSLGQGLEFLIYFQGNSAPDKSGLPSDRFSAERTGGSVSTLTIQRTQQEDSAVYLCASSLDIGQGGTEAFFGQGTRLTVV.

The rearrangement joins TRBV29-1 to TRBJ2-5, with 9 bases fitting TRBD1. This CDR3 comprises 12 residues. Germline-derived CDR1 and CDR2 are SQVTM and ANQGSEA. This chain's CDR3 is CSLGQGRETQYF. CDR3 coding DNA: TGCAGTCTAGGACAGGGGAGAGAGACCCAGTACTTC. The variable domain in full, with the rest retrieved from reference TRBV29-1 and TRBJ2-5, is SAVISQKPSRDICQRGTSLTIQCQVDSQVTMMFWYRQQPGQSLTLIATANQGSEATYESGFVIDKFPISRPNLTFSTLTVSNMSPEDSSIYLCSLGQGRETQYFGPGTRLLVL.

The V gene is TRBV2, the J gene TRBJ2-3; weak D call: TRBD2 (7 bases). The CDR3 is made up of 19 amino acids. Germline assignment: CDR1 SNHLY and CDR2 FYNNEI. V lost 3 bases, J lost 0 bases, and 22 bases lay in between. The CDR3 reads CASSDPSGQGGGSTDTQYF. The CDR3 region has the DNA TGTGCCAGCAGTGATCCCTCGGGTCAGGGAGGGGGGAGCACAGATACGCAGTATTTT. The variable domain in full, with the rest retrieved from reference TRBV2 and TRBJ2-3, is EPEVTQTPSHQVTQMGQEVILRCVPISNHLYFYWYRQILGQKVEFLVSFYNNEISEKSEIFDDQFSVERPDGSNFTLKIRSTKLEDSAMYFCASSDPSGQGGGSTDTQYFGPGTRLTVL.

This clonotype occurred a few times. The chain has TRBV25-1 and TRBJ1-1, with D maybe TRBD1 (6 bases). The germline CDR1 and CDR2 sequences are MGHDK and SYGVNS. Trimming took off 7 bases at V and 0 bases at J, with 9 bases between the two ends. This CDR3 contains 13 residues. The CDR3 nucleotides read TGTGCCAGCAACGGGACACTGAACACTGAAGCTTTCTTT. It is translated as CASNGTLNTEAFF.

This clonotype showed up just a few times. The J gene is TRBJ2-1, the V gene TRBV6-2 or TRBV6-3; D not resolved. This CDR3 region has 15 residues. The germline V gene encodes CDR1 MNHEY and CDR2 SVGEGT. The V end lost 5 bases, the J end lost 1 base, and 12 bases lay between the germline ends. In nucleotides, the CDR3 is TGTGCCAGCAGTGATAGGGAACCTTCCTACAATGAGCAGTTCTTC. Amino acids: CASSDREPSYNEQFF.

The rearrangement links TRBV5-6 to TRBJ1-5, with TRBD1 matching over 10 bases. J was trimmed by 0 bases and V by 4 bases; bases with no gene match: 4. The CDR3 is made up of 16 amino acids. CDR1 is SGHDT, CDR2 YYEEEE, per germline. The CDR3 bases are TGTGCCAGCAGCCTGACAGGGGGCTTTAGCAATCAGCCCCAGCATTTT. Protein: CASSLTGGFSNQPQHF.

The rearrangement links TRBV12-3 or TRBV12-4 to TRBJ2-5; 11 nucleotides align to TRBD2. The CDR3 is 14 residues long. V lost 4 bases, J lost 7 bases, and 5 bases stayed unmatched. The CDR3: CASSSSGGPWTQYF. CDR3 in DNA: TGTGCCAGCAGTTCTAGCGGGGGGCCGTGGACCCAGTACTTC.

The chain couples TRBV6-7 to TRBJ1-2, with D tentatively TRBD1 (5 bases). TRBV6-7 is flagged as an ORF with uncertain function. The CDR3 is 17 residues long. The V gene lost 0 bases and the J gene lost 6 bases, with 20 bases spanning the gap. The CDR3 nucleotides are TGTGCCAGCAGTTACTCGAGACTGCAGGGTTGGGGCGATGGCTACACCTTC. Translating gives CASSYSRLQGWGDGYTF.

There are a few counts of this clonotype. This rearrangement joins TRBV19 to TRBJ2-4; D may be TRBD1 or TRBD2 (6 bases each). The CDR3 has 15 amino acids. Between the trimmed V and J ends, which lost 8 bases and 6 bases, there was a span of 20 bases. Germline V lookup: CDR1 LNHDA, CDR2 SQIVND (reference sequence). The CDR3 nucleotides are TGTGCCAGTTCCAACCGTCTAGGGGGGCGAAACATTCAGTACTTC. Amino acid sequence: CASSNRLGGRNIQYF.

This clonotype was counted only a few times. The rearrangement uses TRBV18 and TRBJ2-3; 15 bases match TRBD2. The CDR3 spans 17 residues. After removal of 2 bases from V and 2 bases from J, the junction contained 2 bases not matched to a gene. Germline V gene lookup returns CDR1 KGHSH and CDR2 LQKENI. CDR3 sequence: CASSPGTSGRPTDTQYF. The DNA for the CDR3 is TGTGCCAGCTCACCAGGGACTAGCGGGAGGCCCACAGATACGCAGTATTTT.

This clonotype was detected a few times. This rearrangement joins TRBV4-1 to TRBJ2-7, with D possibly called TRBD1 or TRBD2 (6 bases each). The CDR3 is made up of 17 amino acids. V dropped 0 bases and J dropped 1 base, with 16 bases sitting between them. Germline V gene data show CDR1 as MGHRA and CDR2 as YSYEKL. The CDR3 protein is CASSQDRPGAGSYEQYF. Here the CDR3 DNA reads TGCGCCAGCAGCCAAGATCGTCCGGGGGCCGGATCCTACGAGCAGTACTTC.

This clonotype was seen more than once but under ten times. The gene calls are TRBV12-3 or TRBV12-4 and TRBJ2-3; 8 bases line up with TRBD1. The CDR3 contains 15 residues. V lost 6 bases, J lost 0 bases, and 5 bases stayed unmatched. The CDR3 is CASSDRGSSTDTQYF. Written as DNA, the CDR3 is TGTGCCAGCAGCGACAGGGGCTCTAGCACAGATACGCAGTATTTT.